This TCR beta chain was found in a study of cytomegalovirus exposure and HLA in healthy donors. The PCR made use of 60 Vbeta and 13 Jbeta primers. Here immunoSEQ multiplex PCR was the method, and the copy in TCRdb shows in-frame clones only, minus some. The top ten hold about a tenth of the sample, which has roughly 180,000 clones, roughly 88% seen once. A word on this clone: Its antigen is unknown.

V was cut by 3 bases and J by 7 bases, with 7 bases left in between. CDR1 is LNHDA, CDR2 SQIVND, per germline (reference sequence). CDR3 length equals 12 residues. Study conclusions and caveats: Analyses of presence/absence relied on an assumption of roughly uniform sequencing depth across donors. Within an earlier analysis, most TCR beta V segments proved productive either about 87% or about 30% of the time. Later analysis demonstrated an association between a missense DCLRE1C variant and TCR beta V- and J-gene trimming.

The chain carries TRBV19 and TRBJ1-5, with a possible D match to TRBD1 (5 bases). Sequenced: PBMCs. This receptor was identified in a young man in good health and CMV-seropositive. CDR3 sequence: CASSIREQPQHF. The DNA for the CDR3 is TGTGCCAGTAGTATCAGGGAACAGCCCCAGCATTTT. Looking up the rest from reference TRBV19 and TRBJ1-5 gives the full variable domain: DGGITQSPKYLFRKEGQNVTLSCEQNLNHDAMYWYRQDPGQGLRLIYYSQIVNDFQKGDIAEGYSVSREKKESFPLTVTSAQKNPTAFYLCASSIREQPQHFGDGTRLSIL.